This TCR beta chain was identified in a study of regulatory T cells in long-lasting Graves disease. Study results and caveats: Researchers examined only peripheral blood and not thyroid tissue.

This clonotype was detected ten times or more. Antigen specificity is unknown. Germline CDR1 is DFQATT and CDR2 is SNEGSKA (reference sequence). The V end was cut by 0 bases, the J end by 6 bases, with 9 bases between. The length of the CDR3 is 13 residues. Time point: newly diagnosed GD, antithyroid drugs for less than 3 months. The TCR library used RNA extracted from PBMCs. CDR3 regions were amplified by Arm-PCR using iRepertoire HTBI primers to build TCR beta libraries. TCRdb ran MiXCR on the multiplex PCR reads and lists one entry per CDR3 protein. The table includes approximately 460,000 distinct CDR3 sequences, 15% to 20% detected once. These data were also filed under a second study, of T cells in Graves' hyperthyroidism and ophthalmopathy. That study adds: During a first-round RT-PCR of the TCR CDR3, the HTBI primer set was used. Ophthalmopathy was separated from stable hyperthyroidism by a 13 V-J model.

V and J are TRBV20-1 and TRBJ1-5; unclear D gene. This specimen consisted of peripheral blood mononuclear cells (PBMCs), obtained at new diagnosis, from a patient treated with antithyroid drugs. The TCR sequence derives from a woman under 40 with Graves disease. The CDR3 loop reads CSARDETGQPQHF. As DNA, the CDR3 is TGCAGTGCTAGAGATGAGACGGGTCAGCCCCAGCATTTT.